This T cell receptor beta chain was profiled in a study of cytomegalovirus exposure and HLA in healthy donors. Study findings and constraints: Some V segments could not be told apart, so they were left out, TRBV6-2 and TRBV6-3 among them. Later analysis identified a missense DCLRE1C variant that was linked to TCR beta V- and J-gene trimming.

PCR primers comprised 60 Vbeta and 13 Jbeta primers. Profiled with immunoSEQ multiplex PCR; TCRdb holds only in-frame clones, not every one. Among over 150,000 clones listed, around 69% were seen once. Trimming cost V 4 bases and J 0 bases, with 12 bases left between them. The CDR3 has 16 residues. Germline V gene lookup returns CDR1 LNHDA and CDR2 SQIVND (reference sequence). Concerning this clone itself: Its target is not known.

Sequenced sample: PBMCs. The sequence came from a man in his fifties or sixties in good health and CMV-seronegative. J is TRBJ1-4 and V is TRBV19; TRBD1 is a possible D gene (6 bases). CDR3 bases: TGTGCCAGTAGTACGACAGGTCGTACAACTAATGAAAAACTGTTTTTT. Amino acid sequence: CASSTTGRTTNEKLFF.